The subject of this entry is one TCR beta chain. Its specificity is not known. These data originate in a study of CD8+ T cells in alopecia areata. This CDR3 is built from 11 residues. The V gene lost 4 bases and the J gene lost 3 bases, with 4 bases spanning the gap. CDR1 and CDR2 from the germline V gene are MGHDK and SYGVNS. RNA was isolated and reverse transcribed to cDNA, the sequencing template. The repertoire was sequenced with immunoSEQ multiplex PCR; TCRdb's copy has only in-frame clones and lacks some. This table holds some 150,000 clones, 58% found once. Whole-study findings and limits: Sequence data from scalp samples additionally include resident alphabeta T cells of normal skin.

Treatment meaning: oral pan-JAK inhibitor, 5-10 mg twice daily. This material consisted of CD4+ T cells sorted from blood, taken between weeks 55 and 65, from a patient treated with tofacitinib. The sequence was obtained from a human donor with alopecia areata. The chain joins TRBV25-1 to TRBJ2-7; unclear D gene. The CDR3 sequence: CASSGNYEQYF. In DNA form, the CDR3 reads TGTGCCAGCAGTGGTAACTACGAGCAGTACTTC.